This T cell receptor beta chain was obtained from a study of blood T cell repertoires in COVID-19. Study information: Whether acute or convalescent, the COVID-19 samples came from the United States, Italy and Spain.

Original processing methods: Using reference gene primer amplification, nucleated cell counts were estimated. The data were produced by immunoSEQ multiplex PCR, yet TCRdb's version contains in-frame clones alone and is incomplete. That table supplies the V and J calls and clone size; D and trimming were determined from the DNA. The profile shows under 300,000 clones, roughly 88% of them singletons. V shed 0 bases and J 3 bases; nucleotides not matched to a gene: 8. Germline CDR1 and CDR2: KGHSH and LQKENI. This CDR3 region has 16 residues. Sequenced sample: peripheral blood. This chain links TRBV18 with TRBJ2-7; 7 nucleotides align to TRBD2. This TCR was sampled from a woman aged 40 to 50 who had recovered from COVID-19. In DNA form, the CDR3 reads TGTGCCAGCTCACCACCGGGGGGGGAAGGGGACTACGAGCAGTACTTC. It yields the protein CASSPPGGEGDYEQYF.